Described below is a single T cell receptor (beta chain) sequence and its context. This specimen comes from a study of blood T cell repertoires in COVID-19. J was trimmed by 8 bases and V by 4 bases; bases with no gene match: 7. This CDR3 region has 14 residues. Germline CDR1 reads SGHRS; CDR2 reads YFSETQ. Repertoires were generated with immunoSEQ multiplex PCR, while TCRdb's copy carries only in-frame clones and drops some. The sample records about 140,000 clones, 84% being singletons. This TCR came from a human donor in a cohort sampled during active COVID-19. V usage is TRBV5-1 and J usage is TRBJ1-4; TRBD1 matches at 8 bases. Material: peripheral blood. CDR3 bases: TGCGCCAGCAGCCATGATACAGGGGGAGAAAAACTGTTTTTT. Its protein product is CASSHDTGGEKLFF.